The 3 T cell receptor beta chains below were found in one sample sequenced in a study of Ad26.COV2.S vaccination and SARS-CoV-2 variants. Specified treatment: some 19 received Ad26.COV2.S at low or high dose, single or two shots; roughly five received placebo; per-sample allocation not given. Vaccine and placebo recipients were sampled on day 63 after the first injection. Clones were sequenced by immunoSEQ multiplex PCR, and TCRdb holds only the in-frame ones, with some missing. The repertoire holds 250,000 to 300,000 clones, with about 87% as singletons. Sequences were derived from peripheral blood, sampled in a trial of Ad26.COV2.S vaccine versus placebo. These receptor sequences come from a person between 18 and 59 years old who received the Ad26.COV2.S COVID-19 vaccine or a placebo.

V usage is TRBV27 and J usage is TRBJ1-6, with TRBD1 as a possible D gene (5 bases). V was trimmed by 6 bases and J by 2 bases, leaving 8 bases between them. CDR3 length equals 14 residues. Germline values: CDR1 MNHEY, CDR2 SMNVEV (reference sequence). This CDR3 is CASRGETYNSPLHF. The DNA of the CDR3 is TGTGCCAGCAGGGGGGAAACCTATAATTCACCCCTCCACTTT.

V usage is TRBV15 and J usage is TRBJ1-1; D unresolved. Germline loops: CDR1 LNHNV, CDR2 YYDKDF (reference sequence). The CDR3 totals 13 residues. The V gene lost 1 base and the J gene lost 11 bases, with 14 bases spanning the gap. The CDR3 DNA reads TGTGCCACCAGCAGAGTTGGCCTCGGGTTGGCTTTCTTT. It yields the protein CATSRVGLGLAFF.

As DNA, the CDR3 is TGTGCCAGCTGCCCGGGACTAGCGACCAATGAGCAGTTCTTC. This codes for CASCPGLATNEQFF. The rearrangement uses TRBV19 and TRBJ2-1, with 10 bases lining up with TRBD2. The germline gives CDR1 LNHDA, CDR2 SQIVND (reference sequence). The CDR3 is 14 residues long. J was trimmed by 6 bases and V by 9 bases; bases with no gene match: 8.